Below are 10 T cell receptor beta chains sequenced from a single sample in a study of cytomegalovirus exposure and HLA in healthy donors. PCR primers comprised 60 Vbeta and 13 Jbeta primers. TCRdb's table, derived via immunoSEQ multiplex PCR, lists solely in-frame clones and lacks some. The sample holds 150,000 to 200,000 clones, about 77% seen once. Source material: PBMCs. All receptors come from a woman aged 25 to 45 in good health and CMV-seropositive.

The J gene is TRBJ2-5, the V gene TRBV2; 8 bases map to TRBD1. Trimming cost V 7 bases and J 5 bases; bases outside gene matches: 6. CDR3 length: 13 residues. Looked up from germline, CDR1 is SNHLY and CDR2 is FYNNEI. CDR3 residues: CASMAGGKETQYF. CDR3 nucleotides: TGTGCCAGCATGGCAGGGGGCAAGGAGACCCAGTACTTC. Full variable domain (missing parts from reference TRBV2 and TRBJ2-5): EPEVTQTPSHQVTQMGQEVILRCVPISNHLYFYWYRQILGQKVEFLVSFYNNEISEKSEIFDDQFSVERPDGSNFTLKIRSTKLEDSAMYFCASMAGGKETQYFGPGTRLLVL.

The J gene is TRBJ1-2, the V gene TRBV7-9; D call uncertain. Germline loops: CDR1 SEHNR, CDR2 FQNEAQ (reference sequence). This CDR3 comprises 10 residues. V dropped 5 bases and J dropped 8 bases, with 6 bases sitting between them. CDR3 sequence reads: CASSLFGYTF. In DNA form, the CDR3 reads TGTGCCAGCAGCCTGTTCGGCTACACCTTC. Complete variable domain (other parts from reference TRBV7-9 and TRBJ1-2): DTGVSQNPRHKITKRGQNVTFRCDPISEHNRLYWYRQTLGQGPEFLTYFQNEAQLEKSRLLSDRFSAERPKGSFSTLEIQRTEQGDSAMYLCASSLFGYTFGSGTRLTVV.

The rearrangement uses TRBV5-8 and TRBJ2-2; D ambiguous. Trimming cost V 7 bases and J 6 bases, with 19 bases left between them. The CDR3 consists of 15 residues. The germline V gene encodes CDR1 SGHTS and CDR2 YDEGEE. DNA for the CDR3: TGTGCCAGCGGATCCGTAGCCCCCTTGGCCGGGGAGCTGTTTTTT. Protein sequence: CASGSVAPLAGELFF. The variable domain in full, with the rest retrieved from reference TRBV5-8 and TRBJ2-2, is EAGVTQSPTHLIKTRGQQATLRCSPISGHTSVYWYQQALGLGLQFLLWYDEGEERNRGNFPPRFSGRQFPNYSSELNVNALELEDSALYLCASGSVAPLAGELFFGEGSRLTVL.

This chain connects TRBV7-2 to TRBJ2-5; no firm D call. Trimming cost V 4 bases and J 5 bases, with 11 bases left between them. The CDR3 extends over 13 amino acids. Per the germline V gene, CDR1 is SGHTA and CDR2 is FQGNSA. CDR3 bases: TGTGCCAGCAGCTCTACGAAGCCGGAGACCCAGTACTTC. Its protein product is CASSSTKPETQYF.

V is TRBV19 and J is TRBJ1-2; TRBD1 matches 8 bases. J lost 0 bases, V lost 4 bases, and 10 bases had no gene match. The CDR3 contains 17 residues. The V gene's germline CDR1 is LNHDA and CDR2 SQIVND (reference sequence). CDR3 nucleotide sequence: TGTGCCAGTAGTACCGACCTGGAACAGGGGGCTAACTATGGCTACACCTTC. Encoded protein: CASSTDLEQGANYGYTF.

The chain employs TRBV18 and TRBJ2-7; 9 positions match TRBD1. The CDR3 totals 17 residues. Germline CDR1 is KGHSH and CDR2 is LQKENI. The V and J ends lost 3 bases and 4 bases, in that order; junction bases with no gene match: 13. CDR3 in DNA: TGTGCCAGCTCACCTTTGACCGGCCGGGACAGGGAATACGAGCAGTACTTC. Encoded protein: CASSPLTGRDREYEQYF.

V gene TRBV27 combines with J gene TRBJ1-1; D may be TRBD1 (5 bases). There are 12 residues in the CDR3. V lost 4 bases, J lost 5 bases, and 8 bases lay in between. Per the germline V gene, CDR1 is MNHEY and CDR2 is SMNVEV (reference sequence). CDR3: CASSSRVTEAFF. The CDR3 DNA is TGTGCCAGCAGTTCCAGGGTTACTGAAGCTTTCTTT.

The gene calls are TRBV19 and TRBJ1-2; 9 nucleotides match TRBD1. Germline V CDR1 and CDR2: LNHDA, SQIVND (reference sequence). This CDR3 is 12 amino acids long. J lost 13 bases, V lost 5 bases, and 8 bases had no gene match. The CDR3 sequence is CASSPGQGRSTF. The CDR3 DNA follows: TGTGCCAGTAGTCCAGGACAGGGGAGAAGCACCTTC.

This clone was counted a single time. The chain is built from TRBV5-1 and TRBJ1-6; TRBD1 agrees at 8 bases. V shed 0 bases, J shed 7 bases, and the junction held 3 bases outside the gene matches. This CDR3 region has 15 residues. Germline loops: CDR1 SGHRS, CDR2 YFSETQ. The CDR3: CASSLEWTGNSPLHF. The CDR3, as DNA: TGCGCCAGCAGCTTGGAGTGGACAGGGAATTCACCCCTCCACTTT.

This clone has a single count. The chain recombines TRBV6-5 with TRBJ1-1; D remains unclear. The germline V and J ends were trimmed by 0 bases and 2 bases, with 13 bases remaining between them. The length of the CDR3 is 16 residues. CDR1 is MNHEY and CDR2 is SVGAGI in the germline V gene. This chain's CDR3 is CASSYSTRRSNTEAFF. The CDR3 DNA follows: TGTGCCAGCAGTTACTCGACCCGAAGGAGTAACACTGAAGCTTTCTTT.